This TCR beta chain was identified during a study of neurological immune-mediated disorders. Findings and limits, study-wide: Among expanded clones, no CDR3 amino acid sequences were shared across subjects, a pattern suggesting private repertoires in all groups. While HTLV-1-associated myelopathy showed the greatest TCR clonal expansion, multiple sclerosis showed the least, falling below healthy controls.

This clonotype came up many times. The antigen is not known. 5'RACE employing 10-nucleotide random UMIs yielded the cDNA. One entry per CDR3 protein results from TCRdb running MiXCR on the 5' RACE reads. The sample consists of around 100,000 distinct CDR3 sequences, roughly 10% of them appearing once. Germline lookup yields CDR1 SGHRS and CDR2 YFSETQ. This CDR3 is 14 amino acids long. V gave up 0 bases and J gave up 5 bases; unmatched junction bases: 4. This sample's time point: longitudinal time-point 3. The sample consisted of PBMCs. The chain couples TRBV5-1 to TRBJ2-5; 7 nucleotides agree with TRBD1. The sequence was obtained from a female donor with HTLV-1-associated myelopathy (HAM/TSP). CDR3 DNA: TGCGCCAGCAGCTTGGGACAGGGACCCGAGACCCAGTACTTC. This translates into CASSLGQGPETQYF. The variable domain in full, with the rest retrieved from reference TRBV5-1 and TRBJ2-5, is KAGVTQTPRYLIKTRGQQVTLSCSPISGHRSVSWYQQTPGQGLQFLFEYFSETQRNKGNFPGRFSGRQFSNSRSEMNVSTLELGDSALYLCASSLGQGPETQYFGPGTRLLVL.